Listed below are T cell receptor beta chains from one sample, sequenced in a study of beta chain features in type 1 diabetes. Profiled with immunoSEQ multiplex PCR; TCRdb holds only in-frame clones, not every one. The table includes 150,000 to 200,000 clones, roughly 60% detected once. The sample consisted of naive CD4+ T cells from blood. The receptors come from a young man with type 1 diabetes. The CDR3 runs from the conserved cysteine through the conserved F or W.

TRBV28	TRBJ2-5	CASSSTGQGKETQYF
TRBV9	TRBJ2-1	CASSVVGGGVGEQFF
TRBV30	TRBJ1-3	CAWSVLGNTIYF
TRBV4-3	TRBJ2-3	CASSQSSPADTQYF
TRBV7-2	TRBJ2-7	CASSTSGSSYEQYF
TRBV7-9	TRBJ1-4	CASSSGRVNEKLFF
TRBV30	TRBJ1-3	CAWGIQGGNTIYF
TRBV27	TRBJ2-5	CASSSLAENQETQYF
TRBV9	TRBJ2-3	CASSVGADTQYF
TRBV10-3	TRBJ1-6	CASREDSFPSPLHF
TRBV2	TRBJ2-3	CASSILVGDTQYF
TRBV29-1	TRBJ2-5	CSTERGEWETQYF
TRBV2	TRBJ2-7	CASRDTKYEQYF
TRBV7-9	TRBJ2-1	CASSNTGVSYNEQFF
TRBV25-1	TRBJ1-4	CASSEFRAGREKLFF
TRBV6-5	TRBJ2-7	CASSAGPPGPYEQYF